The present T cell receptor (beta chain) was sequenced within a study of blood T cell repertoires in COVID-19. Data came from immunoSEQ multiplex PCR; TCRdb stores just in-frame clones and leaves some out. The sample consists of about 210,000 clones, 85% of them appearing once. Adults between roughly 18 and 89 years of age took part from fewer than 30 US areas. The sequencing sample was made of PBMCs or T cells enriched from blood (not recorded which). The receptor was isolated from a man aged 40-50 years who had recovered from COVID-19.

The CDR3 nucleotides are TGTGCCAGCAGTTTTCCCCCGGACCAGGGTACCGGGGAGCTGTTTTTT. Its translation is CASSFPPDQGTGELFF. V is TRBV28 and J is TRBJ2-2; a weak D match, TRBD1 (5 bases). Trimming cost V 3 bases and J 5 bases, with 16 bases left between them. Germline values: CDR1 MDHEN, CDR2 SYDVKM. The CDR3 contains 16 residues.